This T cell receptor (beta chain) was recovered during a study of blood T cell repertoires in COVID-19 (dated by TCRdb to the early 2020s). Broadly, across the study: Samples from collaborators originated in the United States, Italy and Spain and spanned both the acute and convalescent phases of COVID-19. Where available, HLA class I and class II types were obtained from metadata supplied by the sample provider rather than from assay-based typing. The repertoires were made available in a free public database intended to serve as a resource for research on the immune response to SARS-CoV-2. The samples were drawn from two sources: the first 160 participants of the ongoing ImmuneRACE study, and some 1,300 subjects contributed by 6 global collaborators. Subjects who had been exposed to COVID-19, were actively infected with it, or had recovered from it provided the deeply sampled blood TCRbeta repertoires that made up the dataset. Sample metadata almost always included a de-identified subject ID, COVID-19 status, age in years and sex. The prospective study material was composed of cDNA or gDNA derived from T cells, B-cell-depleted T cells, or PBMCs. Findings and caveats that apply to the study as a whole: The amount of clinical and demographic metadata varied by source and participant and was provided uncurated.

Whole blood was collected in K2EDTA tubes by collaborating institutions according to the institutions' own protocols. For TCRbeta analysis, collaborators shipped samples as frozen whole blood, isolated PBMCs, or DNA extracted from either of those sample types. The immunoSEQ Assay, a bias-controlled multiplex PCR, was used to amplify TCRbeta CDR3 regions from genomic DNA. From the authors' description of their analysis: Nucleated cell counts per sample were estimated from amplification of reference gene primers within the assay. To quantify the absolute abundance of each unique TCRbeta CDR3 rearrangement, sequence reads were collapsed and filtered. For each sample, productive Simpson clonality was calculated by taking the square root of Simpson's diversity index across productive rearrangements. As stored in TCRdb, this immuneACCESS dataset retains in-frame rearrangements with V and J assigned. A fraction of the clones does not appear; measured against another copy, unresolved V genes explain less than half of the discrepancy, and the remainder lacks a known reason. V, J and clone size derive from that table, while D and trimming were established from the DNA sequence. The sample table shows more than 400,000 clones, and 70% to 90% are seen once. 3.2% of the sample goes to the ten largest clones.

About this clone: It has no known antigen specificity. Qualities for individual bases were not recorded, and no much larger clone is one base off.

In the germline V gene (reference sequence), CDR1 corresponds to LNHDA and CDR2 to SQIVND. The cysteine opens and the phenylalanine closes a CDR3 of 13 amino acids. CDR3 DNA only is kept here, 39 bases in frame from base 1. Trimming takes 10 bases off V and 5 bases off J; junction bases not matched to a gene: 8. The sequencing input was peripheral blood. This receptor was identified in a human donor in a cohort sampled during active COVID-19. The chain links TRBV19 with TRBJ1-5; 7 of the junction bases match TRBD1. The CDR3 reads as follows: CATRDSPYQPQHF. The DNA sequence is given as TGTGCCACAAGGGACAGCCCATATCAGCCCCAGCATTTT.